What follows are 18 T cell receptor beta chains derived from one specimen sequenced in a study of cytomegalovirus exposure and HLA in healthy donors. The PCR made use of 60 Vbeta and 13 Jbeta primers. The repertoire was sequenced with immunoSEQ multiplex PCR; TCRdb's copy has only in-frame clones and lacks some. The sample contains some 190,000 clones, about four fifths of which appear only once. The sequenced sample consisted of PBMCs. These receptor sequences come from a female donor in good health and CMV-seronegative.

This chain uses TRBV7-3 with TRBJ2-1, with 8 positions matching TRBD2. J was trimmed by 8 bases and V by 2 bases; bases with no gene match: 8. Per the germline V gene, CDR1 is SGHTA and CDR2 is FQGTGA. The CDR3 consists of 15 residues. The CDR3 is CASSLQAGEAYEQFF. The DNA for the CDR3 is TGTGCCAGCAGCTTACAAGCGGGGGAGGCGTATGAGCAGTTCTTC.

The chain couples TRBV2 to TRBJ1-2; tentative D call: TRBD1 (6 bases). The CDR3 spans 15 residues. The germline V gene encodes CDR1 SNHLY and CDR2 FYNNEI. The V gene lost 3 bases and the J gene lost 0 bases, with 11 bases spanning the gap. CDR3 sequence reads: CASSEGHPTNYGYTF. The CDR3 DNA reads as TGTGCCAGCAGTGAGGGACACCCTACTAACTATGGCTACACCTTC.

The genes are TRBV5-1 and TRBJ1-1; the match to TRBD1 covers 7 bases. Germline assignment: CDR1 SGHRS and CDR2 YFSETQ. V lost 4 bases, J lost 2 bases, and 5 bases stayed unmatched. This CDR3 region has 14 residues. CDR3 sequence: CASSRGQPNTEAFF. The CDR3 DNA sequence: TGCGCCAGCAGCCGGGGACAGCCAAACACTGAAGCTTTCTTT.

J is TRBJ2-5 and V is TRBV29-1; the match to TRBD1 covers 7 bases. The DNA end is more similar to TRBJ2-7, so the J call may be wrong. Germline loops: CDR1 SQVTM, CDR2 ANQGSEA. This CDR3 region has 12 residues. CDR3 amino acids: CSVRTGLYEQYF. For the CDR3, the DNA is TGCAGCGTAAGGACAGGCCTCTACGAGCAGTACTTC.

V is TRBV28 and J is TRBJ2-7, with 11 positions matching TRBD1. The germline CDR1 and CDR2 sequences are MDHEN and SYDVKM. This CDR3 contains 16 residues. V lost 2 bases, J lost 6 bases, and 9 bases stayed unmatched. The CDR3 nucleotides read TGTGCCAGCAGTTTACGGACAGGGGGCGCACTCCTCGAGCAGTACTTC. Protein product: CASSLRTGGALLEQYF.

The chain carries TRBV14 and TRBJ2-7; D possibly corresponds to TRBD2 (6 bases). The CDR3 sequence is 15 residues long. V lost 0 bases to trimming and J lost 3 bases, with 12 bases between them. Germline V gives CDR1 SGHDN, CDR2 FVKESK. In DNA form, the CDR3 reads TGTGCCAGCAGCCAAGAGGGTAGCGGACACTACGAGCAGTACTTC. This gives the protein CASSQEGSGHYEQYF.

This rearrangement joins TRBV28 to TRBJ2-7; TRBD1 matches 8 bases. The V and J ends lost 5 bases and 2 bases, in that order; junction bases with no gene match: 8. The CDR3 sequence is 15 residues long. Germline V CDR1 and CDR2: MDHEN, SYDVKM. The CDR3: CASSRPGQATYEQYF. CDR3 coding DNA: TGTGCCAGCAGTCGGCCGGGACAGGCGACCTACGAGCAGTACTTC. The full variable domain, with the rest looked up from reference TRBV28 and TRBJ2-7, is DVKVTQSSRYLVKRTGEKVFLECVQDMDHENMFWYRQDPGLGLRLIYFSYDVKMKEKGDIPEGYSVSREKKERFSLILESASTNQTSMYLCASSRPGQATYEQYFGPGTRLTVT.

This chain joins TRBV11-3 and TRBJ2-5, with D tentatively TRBD1 (5 bases). The CDR3 runs 11 residues. Germline V gives CDR1 SGHNT, CDR2 YENEEA. Trimming stripped 5 bases from V and 8 bases from J, with 9 bases between. CDR3 sequence: CASSRGETQYF. CDR3 bases: TGTGCCAGCAGCAGGGGTGAAACCCAGTACTTC.

The chain employs TRBV4-3 and TRBJ2-3, with D possibly matching TRBD1 (6 bases). Per the germline V gene, CDR1 is LGHNA and CDR2 is YSLEER. This CDR3 is 17 amino acids long. Trimming stripped 1 base from V and 0 bases from J, with 14 bases between. The CDR3 spells CASSQVGAGASTDTQYF. CDR3 in DNA: TGCGCCAGCAGCCAAGTCGGGGCAGGGGCTAGCACAGATACGCAGTATTTT.

The rearrangement uses TRBV7-9 and TRBJ1-1; the D is unclear. V lost 5 bases, J lost 0 bases, and 13 bases lay in between. Germline V gives CDR1 SEHNR, CDR2 FQNEAQ (reference sequence). CDR3 length equals 15 residues. The CDR3 reads CASSPTPGMNTEAFF. The CDR3 coding sequence is TGTGCCAGCAGCCCTACCCCAGGTATGAACACTGAAGCTTTCTTT.

The rearrangement links TRBV11-2 to TRBJ2-1, with TRBD2 matching over 10 bases. The germline CDR1 and CDR2 sequences are SGHAT and FQNNGV. The CDR3 sequence is 15 residues long. The junction had 4 bases not matched to a gene; V was cut back by 5 bases and J by 3 bases. CDR3 loop: CASSQGLADYNEQFF. The CDR3 region has the DNA TGTGCCAGCAGCCAAGGACTAGCGGACTACAATGAGCAGTTCTTC.

The rearrangement uses TRBV18 and TRBJ2-3, with TRBD2 identical over 10 bases. Per germline, CDR1 KGHSH and CDR2 LQKENI. The CDR3 runs to 16 residues. With V trimmed by 6 bases and J by 2 bases, 8 bases remained unmatched. CDR3 DNA: TGTGCCAGCTCCCTAAAGAGCGGGGGGGTCACAGATACGCAGTATTTT. This encodes CASSLKSGGVTDTQYF.

The J gene is TRBJ1-4, the V gene TRBV27; 10 bases are a match to TRBD1. The V and J ends lost 6 bases and 3 bases, in that order; junction bases with no gene match: 7. The CDR3 runs 16 residues. Per germline, CDR1 MNHEY and CDR2 SMNVEV (reference sequence). The chain's CDR3 is CASRLLTGGPNEKLFF. CDR3 nucleotide sequence: TGTGCCAGCAGACTACTGACAGGGGGCCCTAATGAAAAACTGTTTTTT. Looking up the rest from reference TRBV27 and TRBJ1-4 gives the full variable domain: EAQVTQNPRYLITVTGKKLTVTCSQNMNHEYMSWYRQDPGLGLRQIYYSMNVEVTDKGDVPEGYKVSRKEKRNFPLILESPSPNQTSLYFCASRLLTGGPNEKLFFGSGTQLSVL.

The V and J genes are TRBV27 and TRBJ1-6; D call uncertain. Trimming stripped 6 bases from V and 0 bases from J, with 12 bases between. The CDR3 sequence is 16 residues long. CDR1 is MNHEY and CDR2 is SMNVEV in the germline V gene (reference sequence). CDR3 amino acids: CASSTEGFSYNSPLHF. The CDR3 region has the DNA TGTGCCAGCAGCACCGAGGGATTCTCCTATAATTCACCCCTCCACTTT.

V and J are TRBV2 and TRBJ2-2; D ambiguous. Germline lookup yields CDR1 SNHLY and CDR2 FYNNEI. The V gene lost 9 bases and the J gene lost 1 base, with 18 bases spanning the gap. The CDR3 is 16 amino acids. The DNA for the CDR3 is TGTGCCAGTCTGGAGCACCTAGGCAAGAACACCGGGGAGCTGTTTTTT. Translation: CASLEHLGKNTGELFF.

This clone showed up just a few times. The gene calls are TRBV25-1 and TRBJ2-3; 8 bases are a match to TRBD1. This CDR3 spans 15 amino acids. The V gene's germline CDR1 is MGHDK and CDR2 SYGVNS. V lost 2 bases to trimming and J lost 8 bases; unmatched junction nucleotides: 9. CDR3 residues: CASSEQGARIGTQYF. The CDR3 nucleotides are TGTGCCAGCAGTGAACAGGGGGCACGAATCGGTACGCAGTATTTT.

The chain uses TRBV7-2 and TRBJ2-2; no clear D. V lost 2 bases, J lost 5 bases, and 9 bases lay in between. The length of the CDR3 is 14 residues. Germline assignment: CDR1 SGHTA and CDR2 FQGNSA. This CDR3 is CASSLIVATGELFF. CDR3 in DNA: TGTGCCAGCAGCTTAATCGTCGCGACCGGGGAGCTGTTTTTT.

This chain uses TRBV15 with TRBJ1-2; D is undetermined. There are 13 residues in the CDR3. Germline loops: CDR1 LNHNV, CDR2 YYDKDF (reference sequence). V lost 1 base and J lost 7, with 10 bases in between. The CDR3 region has the DNA TGTGCCACCAGCAGAGCGGGGTCGAGTGGCTACACCTTC. The encoded protein is CATSRAGSSGYTF.